Listed below are T cell receptor beta chains from one sample, sequenced in a study of shared clonotypes between healthy human individuals. Clones were read by immunoSEQ multiplex PCR, and TCRdb kept only the in-frame ones, dropping some. The table has approximately 720,000 clones, roughly 78% seen once. The source material was memory CD4+ T cells sorted from blood. These receptors all come from a woman in her twenties or thirties in good health. The CDR3 runs from the conserved cysteine through the conserved F or W.

v_call cdr3_aa
TRBV11-1 CASSRGQLNEKLFF
TRBV28 CASSLHSAGELFF
TRBV29-1 CSVSLRSYNEQFF
TRBV10-3 CAISEGGFEQFF
TRBV14 CASSQAREGRSTDTQYF
TRBV5-1 CASSRTGDDTGELFF
TRBV7-2 CASTPDVRYTF
TRBV18 CASSPPAGGTETQYF
TRBV7-9 CASSSTSGRVGGETQYF
TRBV25-1 CASSGHWDRDLVNTEAFF
TRBV5-1 CASSLGDSYGYTF
TRBV7-3 CASSQMGQGATEAFF
TRBV4-2 CASSRDATGGPTYEQYF
TRBV19 CASSMTSWQHNQPQHF
TRBV5-5 CASSLQGGNTEAFF
TRBV18 CASSPSRVSYNEQFF
TRBV18 CASSPDSRTGTDTQYF
TRBV7-9 CASSLGGPGAIQYF
TRBV7-9 CASSFIGNAEQFF
TRBV6-6 CASETGVRGEQFF
TRBV7-9 CASSPGQGWNTEAFF
TRBV2 CASSDITGANYEQYF
TRBV28 CASNGLAEQETQYF
TRBV5-4 CASSWGQAGVAYEQYF
TRBV29-1 CSVGGAGQPQHF
TRBV27 CASKVDRQGNEQFF
TRBV10-3 CAISEASGRGSSYEQYF
TRBV5-1 CASSLQGQGISEQYF
TRBV30 CAWDPSGGNYEQYF
TRBV2 CASSEEEETQYF
TRBV7-8 CASSSPSRGDYGYTF
TRBV5-1 CASSLHNSGRNGQFF
TRBV15 CATSRGGSRSYNEQFF
TRBV6-1 CASSEEEVGGYTF
TRBV15 CATSRGTHQGAYEQYF
TRBV5-1 CASSLTVPSTDTQYF
TRBV11-2 CASSLDRDLNYEQYF
TRBV19 CASSILAPRENQPQHF